There are a few counts of the clone carrying this T cell receptor (beta chain). This sample is drawn from a study of human T cells and chemical hapten exposure. Study-level background: Researchers reported sensitizing an approximately 2 cm by approximately 2 cm upper inner arm skin site with 2% DPC.

The V gene's germline CDR1 is LGHNT and CDR2 FRNRAP. V lost 0 bases, J lost 1 base, and 9 bases lay in between. The CDR3 spans 15 residues. Documented time point: patch test 2, 6 weeks after DPC sensitization. Treatment defined: therapeutic diphenylcyclopropenone sensitization with weekly scalp DPC. Individual cDNA molecules each carried unique molecular identifiers attached by the library. MiXCR was run by TCRdb on the RACE reads, yielding one entry per CDR3 protein. This table has a few hundred thousand distinct CDR3 sequences, more than 5% appearing once. The chain combines TRBV12-5 with TRBJ1-1; perhaps TRBD1 as D (5 bases). The TCR originated in a woman aged 18 to 35 with alopecia areata. Some clones in this sample may be carry-over from other donors' samples. This specimen was whole blood, taken in connection with sensitization to the hapten diphenylcyclopropenone (DPC). CDR3 in amino acids: CASGLVSGQNTEAFF. Written as DNA, the CDR3 is TGTGCTAGTGGTTTGGTATCAGGACAGAACACTGAAGCTTTCTTT.